This TCR beta chain was sequenced for a study of OX40 agonist ivuxolimab in advanced cancers. Study as a whole: Anti-PD-1, anti-PD-L1 or anti-CTLA-4 therapy given earlier was allowed, and 30% to 45% had some.

Study-level results: No antigen was identified for the clonally expanded peripheral T cells. Clonal expansion from baseline to week 6 occurred in both CD4+ and CD8+ T cells.

This CDR3 spans 13 amino acids. The V gene's germline CDR1 is KGHSH and CDR2 LQKENI. The V end lost 3 bases, the J end lost 5 bases, and 10 bases lay between the germline ends. The cohort excluded patients with autoimmune disease history or systemic immunosuppression. Note on this clone: What it binds is not known.

Measured with immunoSEQ multiplex PCR; TCRdb has only the in-frame clones, and not every one. The sample includes about 71,000 clones, approximately 84% of them seen just once. This sequence originates from an adult with an advanced solid tumor such as melanoma, head and neck, liver or kidney cancer. This sequence joins TRBV18 and TRBJ1-1; possible D gene TRBD1, 6 bases. The sample consisted of CD4+ or CD8+ T cells sorted from blood, taken in a trial of the OX40 agonist ivuxolimab. The CDR3 loop is CASSPEQGTEAFF. In nucleotides, the CDR3 is TGTGCCAGCTCACCGGAACAGGGAACTGAAGCTTTCTTT.